The 11 T cell receptor beta chains in this list originate from one sample, sequenced in a study of OX40 agonist ivuxolimab in advanced cancers. Method: immunoSEQ multiplex PCR; TCRdb's copy keeps in-frame clones and lacks some. Among 70,000 to 85,000 clones, more than 90% were seen once, and the ten largest hold less than 0.75%. The material was CD4+ or CD8+ T cells sorted from blood, obtained in a trial of the OX40 agonist ivuxolimab. Receptor source: an adult with an advanced solid tumor such as melanoma, head and neck, liver or kidney cancer.

V gene TRBV11-2 combines with J gene TRBJ1-1; D is perhaps TRBD1 (5 bases). CDR3 length: 15 amino acids. V was trimmed by 5 bases and J by 7 bases, leaving 20 bases between them. CDR1 is SGHAT and CDR2 is FQNNGV in the germline V gene. The CDR3 DNA follows: TGTGCCAGCAGCACTTACGGGAAAATTGGGGGTGAAGCTTTCTTT. Translated, it gives CASSTYGKIGGEAFF.

The V call is TRBV7-3, the J call TRBJ2-1; TRBD2 aligns across 11 bases. V gave up 1 base and J gave up 9 bases; unmatched junction bases: 5. Germline V CDR1 and CDR2: SGHTA, FQGTGA. CDR3 length equals 15 residues. The CDR3 DNA reads TGTGCCAGCAGCTTAAATAGCGGGAGGGCCGGTGAGCAGTTCTTC. Translated: CASSLNSGRAGEQFF.

The rearrangement links TRBV7-2 to TRBJ2-1, with D possibly being TRBD1 or TRBD2 (5 bases each). Trimming took off 1 base at V and 0 bases at J, with 10 bases between the two ends. This CDR3 has 16 residues. The germline CDR1 and CDR2 sequences are SGHTA and FQGNSA. The CDR3 DNA follows: TGTGCCAGCAGCTTAGATCCGGGGACCTCCTACAATGAGCAGTTCTTC. As protein: CASSLDPGTSYNEQFF. Based on the CDR3 plus reference TRBV7-2 and TRBJ2-1, the full variable domain is GAGVSQSPSNKVTEKGKDVELRCDPISGHTALYWYRQSLGQGLEFLIYFQGNSAPDKSGLPSDRFSAERTGGSVSTLTIQRTQQEDSAVYLCASSLDPGTSYNEQFFGPGTRLTVL.

The rearrangement joins TRBV7-8 to TRBJ2-1, with 9 nucleotides matching TRBD2. Per germline, CDR1 SGHVS and CDR2 FQNEAQ. The J segment lost 2 bases and the V segment lost 5 bases, leaving 13 bases of the junction unmatched. CDR3 length: 18 amino acids. The CDR3 nucleotides are TGTGCCAGCAGCCCCCGCAGCGGGGGGCGAGGGCCCTACAATGAGCAGTTCTTC. Its translation is CASSPRSGGRGPYNEQFF.

CDR3 region: CASSRTATGELFF. The CDR3 region has the DNA TGTGCCAGCAGCCGGACTGCCACCGGGGAGCTGTTTTTT. The V gene is TRBV7-9, the J gene TRBJ2-2; tentatively, D is TRBD2 (5 bases). In germline, CDR1 is SEHNR, CDR2 FQNEAQ (reference sequence). The CDR3 length is 13 residues. V was shortened by 5 bases and J by 4 bases, with 8 bases between the two germline ends.

The rearrangement uses TRBV5-6 and TRBJ1-5; 8 bases agree with TRBD1. This CDR3 contains 18 residues. In germline, CDR1 is SGHDT, CDR2 YYEEEE. Germline trimming cut 0 bases from V and 7 bases from J; bases unmatched to any gene: 15. The CDR3: CASSLAKAGGRRRQPQHF. CDR3 coding DNA: TGTGCCAGCAGCTTGGCCAAGGCAGGGGGCCGTAGGAGACAGCCCCAGCATTTT.

This chain uses TRBV5-4 with TRBJ2-7; 11 bases align to TRBD1. Losses at the gene ends were 5 bases for V and 3 bases for J; bases not matched to a gene: 4. Germline V gene data show CDR1 as SGHNT and CDR2 as YYREEE (reference sequence). This CDR3 comprises 14 residues. CDR3 amino acids: CASRPGQGDYEQYF. In DNA, the CDR3 is TGTGCCAGCAGGCCGGGACAGGGGGACTACGAGCAGTACTTC.

The chain has TRBV7-8 and TRBJ2-7; 10 bases fit TRBD2. CDR3 length: 15 residues. The germline V gene encodes CDR1 SGHVS and CDR2 FQNEAQ. J was trimmed by 2 bases and V by 5 bases; bases with no gene match: 6. The CDR3 loop reads CASSPASGGAYEQYF. The CDR3 DNA is TGTGCCAGCAGCCCGGCTAGCGGGGGAGCCTACGAGCAGTACTTC.

The sample holds a few counts of this clone. The chain combines TRBV7-2 with TRBJ2-1; D tentatively reads TRBD1 or TRBD2 (6 bases each). The ends were cut back, 1 base at V and 5 bases at J, with 12 bases in the middle. Germline CDR1 SGHTA, CDR2 FQGNSA. The CDR3 length is 15 residues. The CDR3 region is CASSLETGANNEQFF. The CDR3 DNA sequence: TGTGCCAGCAGCTTAGAAACGGGGGCGAACAATGAGCAGTTCTTC.

The table lists this clone with a count of one. The chain carries TRBV5-6 and TRBJ2-1; TRBD1 matches 10 bases. Per the germline V gene, CDR1 is SGHDT and CDR2 is YYEEEE. V lost 4 bases, J lost 4 bases, and 8 bases stayed unmatched. The CDR3 loop spans 16 amino acids. The CDR3 protein is CASSRPDRGFYNEQFF. CDR3 DNA sequence: TGTGCCAGCAGCCGACCGGACAGGGGGTTTTACAATGAGCAGTTCTTC.

Here the CDR3 reads CASSSSDRAAEAFF. CDR3 bases: TGTGCCAGCAGTTCGTCAGACAGGGCGGCTGAAGCTTTCTTT. The genes are TRBV27 and TRBJ1-1, with 7 bases fitting TRBD1. This CDR3 region has 14 residues. Germline CDR1 and CDR2: MNHEY and SMNVEV (reference sequence). With V trimmed by 4 bases and J by 6 bases, 8 bases remained unmatched.